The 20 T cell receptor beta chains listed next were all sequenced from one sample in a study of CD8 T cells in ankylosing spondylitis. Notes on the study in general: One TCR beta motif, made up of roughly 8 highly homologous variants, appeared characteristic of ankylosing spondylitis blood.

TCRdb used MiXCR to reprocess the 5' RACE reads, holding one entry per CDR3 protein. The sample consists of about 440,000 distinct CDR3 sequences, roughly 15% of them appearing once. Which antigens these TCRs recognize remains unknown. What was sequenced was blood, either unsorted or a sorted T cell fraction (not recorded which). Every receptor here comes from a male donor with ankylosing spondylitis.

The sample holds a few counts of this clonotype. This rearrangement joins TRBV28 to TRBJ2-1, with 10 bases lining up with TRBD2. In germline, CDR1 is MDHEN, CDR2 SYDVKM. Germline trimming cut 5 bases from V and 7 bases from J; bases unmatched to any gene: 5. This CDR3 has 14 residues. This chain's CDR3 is CASSRGTSANEQFF. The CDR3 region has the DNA TGTGCCAGCAGTCGCGGGACTAGCGCGAATGAGCAGTTCTTC.

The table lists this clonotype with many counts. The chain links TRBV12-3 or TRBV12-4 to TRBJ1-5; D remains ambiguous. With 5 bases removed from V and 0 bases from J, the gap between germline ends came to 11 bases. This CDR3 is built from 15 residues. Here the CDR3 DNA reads TGTGCCAGCAGTCCACGACGGGATAGCAATCAGCCCCAGCATTTT. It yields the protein CASSPRRDSNQPQHF.

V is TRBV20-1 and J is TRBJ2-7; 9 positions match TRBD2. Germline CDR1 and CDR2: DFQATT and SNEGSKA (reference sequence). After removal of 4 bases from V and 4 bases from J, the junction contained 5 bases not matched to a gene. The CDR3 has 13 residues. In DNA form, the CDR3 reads TGCAGTGCTAATAGCGGGGGCCCGTACGAGCAGTACTTC. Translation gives CSANSGGPYEQYF.

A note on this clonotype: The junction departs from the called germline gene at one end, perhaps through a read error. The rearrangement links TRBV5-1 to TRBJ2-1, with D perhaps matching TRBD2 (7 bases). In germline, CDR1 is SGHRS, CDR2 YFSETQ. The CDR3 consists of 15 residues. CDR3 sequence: CASSLLAGAAPRLVF. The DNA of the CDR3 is TGCGCCAGCAGCTTGTTGGCGGGGGCCGCTCCCAGGTTGGTCTTC.

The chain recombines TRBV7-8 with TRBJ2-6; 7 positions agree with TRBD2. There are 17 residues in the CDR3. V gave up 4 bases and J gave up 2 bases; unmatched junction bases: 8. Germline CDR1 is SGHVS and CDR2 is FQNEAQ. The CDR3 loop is CASSWEGHRAGANVLTF. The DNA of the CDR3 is TGTGCCAGCAGCTGGGAGGGGCATAGGGCTGGGGCCAACGTCCTGACTTTC. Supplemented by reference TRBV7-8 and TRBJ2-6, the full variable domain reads GAGVSQSPRYKVAKRGQDVALRCDPISGHVSLFWYQQALGQGPEFLTYFQNEAQLDKSGLPSDRFFAERPEGSVSTLKIQRTQQEDSAVYLCASSWEGHRAGANVLTFGAGSRLTVL.

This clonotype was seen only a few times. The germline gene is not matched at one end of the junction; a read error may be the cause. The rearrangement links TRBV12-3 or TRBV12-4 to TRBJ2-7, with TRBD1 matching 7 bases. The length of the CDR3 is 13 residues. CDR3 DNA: TGTGCCAGCTGTTTGGCAGGGGGCTACGAGCAGTACTTC. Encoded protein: CASCLAGGYEQYF.

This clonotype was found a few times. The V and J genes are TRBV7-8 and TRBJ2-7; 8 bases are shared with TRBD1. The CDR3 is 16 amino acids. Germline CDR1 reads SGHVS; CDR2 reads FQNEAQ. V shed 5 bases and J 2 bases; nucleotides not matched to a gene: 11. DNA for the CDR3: TGTGCCAGCAGCACCCCCTCCCGGGACAGGACCTACGAGCAGTACTTC. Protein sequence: CASSTPSRDRTYEQYF.

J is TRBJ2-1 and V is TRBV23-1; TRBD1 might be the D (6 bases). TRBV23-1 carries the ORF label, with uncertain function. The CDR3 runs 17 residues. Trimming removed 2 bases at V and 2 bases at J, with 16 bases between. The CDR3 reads CASSQKSGTQAYNEQFF. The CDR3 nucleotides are TGCGCCAGCAGTCAAAAATCCGGGACACAGGCCTACAATGAGCAGTTCTTC.

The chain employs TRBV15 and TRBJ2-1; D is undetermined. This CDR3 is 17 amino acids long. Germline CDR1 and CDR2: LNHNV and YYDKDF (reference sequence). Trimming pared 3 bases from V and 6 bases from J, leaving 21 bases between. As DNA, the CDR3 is TGTGCCACCAGCAGGGAACGGGTGCTAGGGCCCGGCAATGAGCAGTTCTTC. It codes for CATSRERVLGPGNEQFF.

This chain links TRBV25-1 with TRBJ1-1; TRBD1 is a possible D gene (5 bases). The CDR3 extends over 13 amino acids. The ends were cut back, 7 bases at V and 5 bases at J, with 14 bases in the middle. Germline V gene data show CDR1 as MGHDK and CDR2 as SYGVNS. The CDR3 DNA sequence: TGTGCCAGCATCGACGGGGGAACAACTGAAGCTTTCTTT. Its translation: CASIDGGTTEAFF.

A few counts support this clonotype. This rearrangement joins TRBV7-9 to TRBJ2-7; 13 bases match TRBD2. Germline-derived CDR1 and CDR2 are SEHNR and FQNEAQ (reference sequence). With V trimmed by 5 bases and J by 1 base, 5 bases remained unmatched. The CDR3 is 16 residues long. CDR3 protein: CASSEGLAGRSYEQYF. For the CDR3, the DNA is TGTGCCAGCAGCGAGGGACTAGCGGGAAGGTCCTACGAGCAGTACTTC.

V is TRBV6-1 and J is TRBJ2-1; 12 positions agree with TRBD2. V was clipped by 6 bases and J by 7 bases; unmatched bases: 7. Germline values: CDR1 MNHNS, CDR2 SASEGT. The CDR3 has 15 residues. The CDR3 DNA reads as TGTGCCAGCAGATCCCGGACTAGCGGGGCTAATGAGCAGTTCTTC. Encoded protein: CASRSRTSGANEQFF.

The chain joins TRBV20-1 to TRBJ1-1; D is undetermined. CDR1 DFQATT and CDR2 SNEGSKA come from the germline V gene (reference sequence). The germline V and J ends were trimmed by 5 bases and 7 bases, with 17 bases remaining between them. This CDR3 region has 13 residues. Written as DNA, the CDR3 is TGCAGTGCTGACCGAGGGTCGAACGGTGAAGCTTTCTTT. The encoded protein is CSADRGSNGEAFF.

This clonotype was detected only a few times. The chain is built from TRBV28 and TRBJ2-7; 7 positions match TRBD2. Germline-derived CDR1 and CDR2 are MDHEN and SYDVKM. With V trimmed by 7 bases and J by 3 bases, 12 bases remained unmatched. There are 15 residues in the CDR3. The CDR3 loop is CASTGEGGDYYEQYF. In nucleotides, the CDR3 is TGTGCCAGCACCGGGGAGGGAGGGGACTACTACGAGCAGTACTTC.

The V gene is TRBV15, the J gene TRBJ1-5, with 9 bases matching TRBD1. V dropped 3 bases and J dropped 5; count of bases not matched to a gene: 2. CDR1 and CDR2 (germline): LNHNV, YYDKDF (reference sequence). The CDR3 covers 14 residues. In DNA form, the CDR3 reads TGTGCCACCAGCAGGGACAGGGGTGATCAGCCCCAGCATTTT. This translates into CATSRDRGDQPQHF.

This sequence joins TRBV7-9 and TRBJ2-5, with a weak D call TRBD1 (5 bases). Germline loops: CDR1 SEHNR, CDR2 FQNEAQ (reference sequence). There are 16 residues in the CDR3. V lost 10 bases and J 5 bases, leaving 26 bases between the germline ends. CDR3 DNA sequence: TGTGCCACATTTTTGGGCCTTGGGGCCGGATCGGAGACCCAGTACTTC. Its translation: CATFLGLGAGSETQYF.

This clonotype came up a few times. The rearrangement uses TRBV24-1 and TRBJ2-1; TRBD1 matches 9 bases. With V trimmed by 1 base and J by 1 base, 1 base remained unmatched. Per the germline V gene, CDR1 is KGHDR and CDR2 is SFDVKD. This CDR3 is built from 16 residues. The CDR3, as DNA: TGTGCCACCAGTGATTTCGGGACAGGGTCCTACAATGAGCAGTTCTTC. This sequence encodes CATSDFGTGSYNEQFF.

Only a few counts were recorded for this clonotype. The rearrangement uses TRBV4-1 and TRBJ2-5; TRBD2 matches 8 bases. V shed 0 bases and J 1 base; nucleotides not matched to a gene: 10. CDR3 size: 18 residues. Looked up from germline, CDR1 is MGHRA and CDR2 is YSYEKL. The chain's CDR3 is CASSQERGSGGFQETQYF. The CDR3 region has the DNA TGCGCCAGCAGCCAAGAGCGAGGGAGCGGGGGATTCCAAGAGACCCAGTACTTC.

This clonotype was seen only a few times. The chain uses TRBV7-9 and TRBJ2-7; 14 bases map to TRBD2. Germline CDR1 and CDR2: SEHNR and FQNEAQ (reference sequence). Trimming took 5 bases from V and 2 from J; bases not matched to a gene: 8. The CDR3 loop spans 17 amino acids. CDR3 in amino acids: CASSPGTSGSLAYEQYF. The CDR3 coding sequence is TGTGCCAGCAGCCCAGGGACTAGCGGGAGTTTAGCCTACGAGCAGTACTTC.

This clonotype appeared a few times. This chain's CDR3 is CASSPDRVDTGELFF. The CDR3 DNA reads as TGCGCCAGCAGCCCGGACAGGGTGGACACCGGGGAGCTGTTTTTT. The chain uses TRBV5-1 and TRBJ2-2; 8 nucleotides agree with TRBD1. Germline trimming cut 4 bases from V and 3 bases from J; bases unmatched to any gene: 5. This CDR3 contains 15 residues. CDR1 SGHRS and CDR2 YFSETQ come from the germline V gene.